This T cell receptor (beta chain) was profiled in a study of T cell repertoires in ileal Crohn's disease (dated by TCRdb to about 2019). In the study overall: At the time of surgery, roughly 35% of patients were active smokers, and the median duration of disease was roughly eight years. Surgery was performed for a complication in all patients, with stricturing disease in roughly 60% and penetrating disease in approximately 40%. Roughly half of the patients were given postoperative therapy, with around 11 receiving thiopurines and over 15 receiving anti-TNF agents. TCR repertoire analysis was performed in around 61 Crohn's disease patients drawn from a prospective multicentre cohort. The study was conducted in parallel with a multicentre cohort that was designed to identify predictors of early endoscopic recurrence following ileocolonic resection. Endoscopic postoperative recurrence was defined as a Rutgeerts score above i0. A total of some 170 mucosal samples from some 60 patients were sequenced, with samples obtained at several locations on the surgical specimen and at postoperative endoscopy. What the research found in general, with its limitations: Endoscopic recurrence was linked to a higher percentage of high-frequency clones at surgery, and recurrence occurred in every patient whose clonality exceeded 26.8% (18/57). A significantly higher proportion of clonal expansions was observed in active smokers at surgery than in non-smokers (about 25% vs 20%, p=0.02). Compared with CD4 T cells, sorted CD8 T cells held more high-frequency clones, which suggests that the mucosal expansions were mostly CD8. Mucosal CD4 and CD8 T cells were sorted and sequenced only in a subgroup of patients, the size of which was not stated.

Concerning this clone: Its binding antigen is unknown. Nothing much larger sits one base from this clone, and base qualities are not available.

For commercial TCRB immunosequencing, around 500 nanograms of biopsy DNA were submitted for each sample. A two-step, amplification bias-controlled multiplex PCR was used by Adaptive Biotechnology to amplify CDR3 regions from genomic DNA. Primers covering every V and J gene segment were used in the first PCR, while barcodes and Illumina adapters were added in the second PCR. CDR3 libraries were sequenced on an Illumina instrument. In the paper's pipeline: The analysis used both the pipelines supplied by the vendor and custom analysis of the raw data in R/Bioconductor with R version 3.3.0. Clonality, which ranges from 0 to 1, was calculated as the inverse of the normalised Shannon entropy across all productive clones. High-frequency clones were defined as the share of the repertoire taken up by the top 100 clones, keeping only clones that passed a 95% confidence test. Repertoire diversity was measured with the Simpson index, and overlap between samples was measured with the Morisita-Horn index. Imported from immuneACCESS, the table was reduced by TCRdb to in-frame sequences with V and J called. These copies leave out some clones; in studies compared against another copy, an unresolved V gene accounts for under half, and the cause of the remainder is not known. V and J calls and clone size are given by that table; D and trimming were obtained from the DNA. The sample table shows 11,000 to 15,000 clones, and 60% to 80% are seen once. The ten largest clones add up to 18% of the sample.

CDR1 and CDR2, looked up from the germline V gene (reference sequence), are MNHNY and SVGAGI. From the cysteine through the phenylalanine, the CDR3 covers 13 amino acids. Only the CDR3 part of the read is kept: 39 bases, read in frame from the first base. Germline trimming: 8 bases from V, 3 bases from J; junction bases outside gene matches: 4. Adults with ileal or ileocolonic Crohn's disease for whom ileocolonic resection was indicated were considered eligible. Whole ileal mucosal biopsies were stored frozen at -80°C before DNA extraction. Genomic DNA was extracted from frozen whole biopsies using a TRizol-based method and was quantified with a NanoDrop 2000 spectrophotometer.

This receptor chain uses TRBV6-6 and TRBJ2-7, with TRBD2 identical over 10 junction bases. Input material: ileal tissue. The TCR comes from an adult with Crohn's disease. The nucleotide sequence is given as TGTGCCAGCGGACGACTAGCGGGCTACGAGCAGTACTTC. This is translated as CASGRLAGYEQYF.